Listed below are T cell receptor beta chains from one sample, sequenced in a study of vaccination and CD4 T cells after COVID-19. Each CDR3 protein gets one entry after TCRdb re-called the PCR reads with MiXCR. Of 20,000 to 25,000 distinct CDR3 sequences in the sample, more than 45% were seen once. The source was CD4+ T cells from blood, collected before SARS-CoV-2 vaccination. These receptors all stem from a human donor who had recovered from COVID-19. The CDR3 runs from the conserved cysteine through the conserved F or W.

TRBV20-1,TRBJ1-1,CSARTQGFGGKAFF
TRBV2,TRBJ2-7,CASRPEGGREQYF
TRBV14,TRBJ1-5,CASSQGQVYSNQPQHF
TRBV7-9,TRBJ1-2,CASSLAGQLSNYGYTF
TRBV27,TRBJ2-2,CASRLSGTGELFF
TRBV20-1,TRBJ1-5,CSAEGTGNQPQHF
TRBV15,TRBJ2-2,CATRTGGIDTGELFF
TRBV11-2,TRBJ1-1,CASSLDLRGGTEAFF
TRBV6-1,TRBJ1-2,CASSLNRGTGRGYTF
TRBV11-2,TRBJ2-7,CASSLAPGQGAHEQYF
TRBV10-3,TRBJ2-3,CAITEQGLSTDTQYF
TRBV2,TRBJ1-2,CASSVDPGTAGYTF
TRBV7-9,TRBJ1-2,CASSLAGGVNYGYTF
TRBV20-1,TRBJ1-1,CSARRQVEAFF
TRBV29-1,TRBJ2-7,CSVEDGVKYEQYF
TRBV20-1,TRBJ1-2,CSARELHPSGTGRGYTF